The sequence of this TCR beta chain was determined in a study of T cell clonality in common variable immunodeficiency. The CDR3 is made up of 15 amino acids. Germline V gene lookup returns CDR1 WSHSY and CDR2 SAAADI. The junction had 5 bases not matched to a gene; V was cut back by 6 bases and J by 0 bases. Study-level findings and limits: Reportedly, TCR beta sequences from common variable immunodeficiency showed fewer deletions and N-nucleotide insertions.

As concerns this clone: Its antigen is still unknown. The read terminates 3 residues before the CDR3 end, so the remaining end is supplied by the germline J gene.

TCRdb's table, derived via immunoSEQ multiplex PCR, lists solely in-frame clones and lacks some. This sample includes more than 55,000 clones with no singletons; its ten biggest clones take up around 1.6%. This TCR derives from a person between 18 and 75 years old in good health. The rearrangement uses TRBV10-2 and TRBJ2-1; 7 positions agree with TRBD1. The sequencing sample was made of peripheral blood mononuclear cells. This CDR3 is CASRDRRSSYNEQFF. The sequenced CDR3 bases are TGCGCCAGCAGGGACAGGCGGAGCTCCTACAATGAG.